These 2 T cell receptor beta chains were sequenced from one sample in a study of T cells in Graves' hyperthyroidism and ophthalmopathy. Amplified TCR beta CDR3 regions came from RNA transcripts. Initially, a first-round RT-PCR of the TCR CDR3 employed the HTBI primer set. TCRdb used MiXCR to reprocess the multiplex PCR reads, holding one entry per CDR3 protein. The sample includes approximately 400,000 distinct CDR3 sequences, around 18% seen only once; the top ten take 40%. The material sequenced was blood. These receptors came from a man aged 18 to 29 with Graves' ophthalmopathy.

The chain links TRBV27 to TRBJ1-4; TRBD1 might be the D (5 bases). Germline V lookup: CDR1 MNHEY, CDR2 SMNVEV (reference sequence). V gave up 11 bases and J gave up 5 bases, with 18 bases separating them. This CDR3 region has 14 residues. As DNA, the CDR3 is TGTGCCTCCAGGAGTTCAGGGCGAAATGAAAAACTGTTTTTT. Residues: CASRSSGRNEKLFF.

The sample holds one count of this clonotype. This rearrangement joins TRBV11-2 to TRBJ2-3, with 12 bases fitting TRBD2. V was clipped by 6 bases and J by 5 bases; unmatched bases: 0. From germline, CDR1 is SGHAT and CDR2 FQNNGV. The CDR3 is made up of 13 amino acids. The CDR3 nucleotides are TGTGCCAGCAGGGGACTAGCGGGAGATACGCAGTATTTT. Translating gives CASRGLAGDTQYF.